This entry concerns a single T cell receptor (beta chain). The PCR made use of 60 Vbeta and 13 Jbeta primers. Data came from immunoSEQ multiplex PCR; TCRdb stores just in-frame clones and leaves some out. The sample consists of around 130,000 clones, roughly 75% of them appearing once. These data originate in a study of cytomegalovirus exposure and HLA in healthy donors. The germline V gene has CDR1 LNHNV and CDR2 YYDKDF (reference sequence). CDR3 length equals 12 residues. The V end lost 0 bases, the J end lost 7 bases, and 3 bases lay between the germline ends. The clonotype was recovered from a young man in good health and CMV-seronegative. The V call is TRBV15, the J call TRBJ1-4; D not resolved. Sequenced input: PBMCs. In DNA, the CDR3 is TGTGCCACCAGCAGAGACCTTGAAAAACTGTTTTTT. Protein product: CATSRDLEKLFF.